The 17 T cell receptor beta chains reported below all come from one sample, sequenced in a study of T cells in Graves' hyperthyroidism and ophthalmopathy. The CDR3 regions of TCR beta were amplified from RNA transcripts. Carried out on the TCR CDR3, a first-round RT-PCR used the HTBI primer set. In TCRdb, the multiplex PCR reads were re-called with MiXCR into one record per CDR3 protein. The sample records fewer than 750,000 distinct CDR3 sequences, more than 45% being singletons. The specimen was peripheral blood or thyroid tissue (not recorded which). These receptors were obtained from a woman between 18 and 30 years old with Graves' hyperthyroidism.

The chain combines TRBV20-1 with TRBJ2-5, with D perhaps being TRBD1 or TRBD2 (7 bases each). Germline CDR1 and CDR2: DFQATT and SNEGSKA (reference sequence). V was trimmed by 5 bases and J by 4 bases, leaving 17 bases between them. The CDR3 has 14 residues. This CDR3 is CSAGEGASRETQYF. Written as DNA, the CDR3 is TGCAGTGCTGGGGAGGGGGCTTCTCGAGAGACCCAGTACTTC.

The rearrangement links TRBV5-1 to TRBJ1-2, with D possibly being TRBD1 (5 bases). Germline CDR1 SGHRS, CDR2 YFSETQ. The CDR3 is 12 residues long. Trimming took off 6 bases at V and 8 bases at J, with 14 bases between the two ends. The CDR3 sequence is CASNGTYDGYTF. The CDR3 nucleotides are TGCGCCAGCAACGGGACCTATGACGGCTACACCTTC. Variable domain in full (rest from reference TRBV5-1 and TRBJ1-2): KAGVTQTPRYLIKTRGQQVTLSCSPISGHRSVSWYQQTPGQGLQFLFEYFSETQRNKGNFPGRFSGRQFSNSRSEMNVSTLELGDSALYLCASNGTYDGYTFGSGTRLTVV.

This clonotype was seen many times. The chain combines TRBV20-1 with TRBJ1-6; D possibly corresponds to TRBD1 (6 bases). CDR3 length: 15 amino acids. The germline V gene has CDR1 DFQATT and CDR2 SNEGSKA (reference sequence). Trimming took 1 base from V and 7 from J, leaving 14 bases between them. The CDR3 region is CSARAGTGRNSPLHF. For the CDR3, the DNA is TGCAGTGCTAGAGCTGGAACAGGGAGAAATTCACCCCTCCACTTT.

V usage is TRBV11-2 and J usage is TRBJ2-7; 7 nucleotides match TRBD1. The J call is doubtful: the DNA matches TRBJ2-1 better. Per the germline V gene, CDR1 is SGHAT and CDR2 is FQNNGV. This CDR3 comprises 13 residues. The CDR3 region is CASSLAFAGGQFF. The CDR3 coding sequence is TGTGCCAGCAGCTTAGCCTTTGCAGGGGGGCAGTTCTTC.

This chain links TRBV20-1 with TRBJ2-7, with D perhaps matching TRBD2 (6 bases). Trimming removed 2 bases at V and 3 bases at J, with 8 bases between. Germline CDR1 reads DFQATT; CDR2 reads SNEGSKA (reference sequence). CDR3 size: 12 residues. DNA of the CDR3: TGCAGTGCTAGACGGGGGAACTACGAGCAGTACTTC. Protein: CSARRGNYEQYF.

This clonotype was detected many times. CDR3 protein: CSAKIAGETQYF. CDR3 DNA sequence: TGCAGTGCTAAAATAGCGGGAGAGACCCAGTACTTC. The rearrangement joins TRBV20-1 to TRBJ2-5; TRBD2 agrees at 7 bases. The germline V gene has CDR1 DFQATT and CDR2 SNEGSKA (reference sequence). V gave up 4 bases and J gave up 4 bases; unmatched junction bases: 3. CDR3 length equals 12 residues.

The CDR3: CSQSSVSYNEQFF. DNA for the CDR3: TGCAGCCAATCTAGCGTCTCCTACAATGAGCAGTTCTTC. The gene calls are TRBV29-1 and TRBJ2-1; possibly TRBD2 for D (6 bases). Germline CDR1 reads SQVTM; CDR2 reads ANQGSEA. Trimming shortened V by 8 bases and J by 0 bases, and 11 bases separated the two germline ends. The CDR3 is 13 residues long.

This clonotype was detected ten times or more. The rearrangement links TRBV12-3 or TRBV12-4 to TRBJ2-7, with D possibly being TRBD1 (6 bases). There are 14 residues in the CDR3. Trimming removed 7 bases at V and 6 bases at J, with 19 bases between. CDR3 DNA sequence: TGTGCCAGCACCCTAGGTAGGGGGAATCGCGAGCAGTACTTC. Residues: CASTLGRGNREQYF.

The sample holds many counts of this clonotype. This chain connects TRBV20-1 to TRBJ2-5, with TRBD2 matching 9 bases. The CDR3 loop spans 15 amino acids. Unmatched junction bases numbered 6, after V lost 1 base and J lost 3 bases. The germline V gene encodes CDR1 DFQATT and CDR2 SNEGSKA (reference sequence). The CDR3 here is CSARVPAGGKETQYF. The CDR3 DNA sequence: TGCAGTGCTAGAGTACCAGCGGGAGGTAAAGAGACCCAGTACTTC.

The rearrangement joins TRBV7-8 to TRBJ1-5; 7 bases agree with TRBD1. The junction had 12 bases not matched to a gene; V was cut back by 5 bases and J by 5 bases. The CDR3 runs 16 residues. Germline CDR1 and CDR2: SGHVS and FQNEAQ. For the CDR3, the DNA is TGTGCCAGCAGCCCTACAACAGGGGATGTCTATCAGCCCCAGCATTTT. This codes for CASSPTTGDVYQPQHF.

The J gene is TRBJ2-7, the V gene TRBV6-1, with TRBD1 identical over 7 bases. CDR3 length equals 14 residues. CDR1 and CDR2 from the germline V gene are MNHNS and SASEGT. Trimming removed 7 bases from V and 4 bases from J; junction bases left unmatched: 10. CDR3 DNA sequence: TGTGCCAGCAAGAACCTTGGGACAGCATACGAGCAGTACTTC. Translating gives CASKNLGTAYEQYF.

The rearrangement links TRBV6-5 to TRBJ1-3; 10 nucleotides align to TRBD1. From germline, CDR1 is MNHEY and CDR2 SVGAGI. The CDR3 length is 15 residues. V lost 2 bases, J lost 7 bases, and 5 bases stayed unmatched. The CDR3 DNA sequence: TGTGCCAGCAGTTACGGGCTGGGACAGGGGAACACCATATATTTT. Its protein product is CASSYGLGQGNTIYF.

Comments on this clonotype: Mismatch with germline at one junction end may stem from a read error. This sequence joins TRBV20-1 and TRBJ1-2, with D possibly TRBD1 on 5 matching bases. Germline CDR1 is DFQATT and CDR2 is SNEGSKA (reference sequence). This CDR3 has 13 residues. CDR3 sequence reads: CSGRDLGEEGYTF. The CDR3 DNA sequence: TGCAGTGGTAGAGATTTAGGGGAGGAGGGCTACACCTTC.

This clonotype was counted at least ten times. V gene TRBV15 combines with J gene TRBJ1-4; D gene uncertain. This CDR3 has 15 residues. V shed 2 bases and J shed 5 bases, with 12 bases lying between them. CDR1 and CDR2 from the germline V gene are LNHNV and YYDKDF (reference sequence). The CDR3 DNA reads TGTGCCACCAGCAGACCGGACGGGATGAATGAAAAACTGTTTTTT. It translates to CATSRPDGMNEKLFF. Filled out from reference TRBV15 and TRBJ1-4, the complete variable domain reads DAMVIQNPRYQVTQFGKPVTLSCSQTLNHNVMYWYQQKSSQAPKLLFHYYDKDFNNEADTPDNFQSRRPNTSFCFLDIRSPGLGDTAMYLCATSRPDGMNEKLFFGSGTQLSVL.

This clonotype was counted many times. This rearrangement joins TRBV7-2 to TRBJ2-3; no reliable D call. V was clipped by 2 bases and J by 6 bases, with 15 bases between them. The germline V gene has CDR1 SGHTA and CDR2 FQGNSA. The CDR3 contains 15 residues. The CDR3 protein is CASSLSSLPRDTQYF. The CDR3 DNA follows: TGTGCCAGCAGCTTAAGTTCCTTACCCAGGGATACGCAGTATTTT.

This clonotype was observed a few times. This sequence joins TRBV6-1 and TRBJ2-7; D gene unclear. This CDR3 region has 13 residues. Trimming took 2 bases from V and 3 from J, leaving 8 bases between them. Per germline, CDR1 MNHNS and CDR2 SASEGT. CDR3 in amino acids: CASSEQLYYEQYF. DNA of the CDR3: TGTGCCAGCAGTGAACAACTTTACTACGAGCAGTACTTC.

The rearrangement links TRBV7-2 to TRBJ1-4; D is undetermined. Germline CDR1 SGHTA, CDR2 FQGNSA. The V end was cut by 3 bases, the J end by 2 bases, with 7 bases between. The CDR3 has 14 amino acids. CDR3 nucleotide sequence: TGTGCCAGCAGCTTCTCTGGGACTAATGAAAAACTGTTTTTT. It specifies CASSFSGTNEKLFF.